Following are 30 T cell receptor beta chains from one sample sequenced in a study of blood T cell repertoires in COVID-19. TCRdb's copy holds only in-frame clones and misses some; the assay was immunoSEQ multiplex PCR. Among 400,000 to 550,000 clones, 75% to 90% were seen once, and the ten largest hold 4.3%. Material for sequencing was peripheral blood. The receptor source for this set is a woman younger than 45 with acute or convalescent COVID-19.

V and J are TRBV29-1 and TRBJ1-5, with 7 bases that match TRBD1. Per germline, CDR1 SQVTM and CDR2 ANQGSEA. This CDR3 spans 14 amino acids. J gave up 2 bases and V 4 bases, and 5 bases lay outside the gene matches. The CDR3 sequence is CSVVTGAGNQPQHF. For the CDR3, the DNA is TGCAGCGTTGTAACAGGGGCTGGCAATCAGCCCCAGCATTTT.

As DNA, the CDR3 is TGTGCCAGCAGTGACAGAGACAGGGGGTTTGGCTACACCTTC. This gives the protein CASSDRDRGFGYTF. This chain uses TRBV6-1 with TRBJ1-2; 9 nucleotides agree with TRBD1. The CDR3 is 14 residues long. The germline CDR1 and CDR2 sequences are MNHNS and SASEGT. V lost 3 bases and J lost 7; bases outside the gene matches: 6.

J is TRBJ2-3 and V is TRBV27, with D maybe TRBD2 (6 bases). The CDR3 is made up of 14 amino acids. Germline CDR1 MNHEY, CDR2 SMNVEV (reference sequence). Trimming cost V 3 bases and J 5 bases, with 12 bases left between them. The CDR3 protein is CASSFLTGVDTQYF. The CDR3 DNA reads TGTGCCAGCAGTTTCCTGACGGGGGTAGATACGCAGTATTTT.

This clone was counted only a few times. V and J are TRBV4-1 and TRBJ1-5; D is unclear. Germline CDR1 reads MGHRA; CDR2 reads YSYEKL. V lost 0 bases, J lost 6 bases, and 6 bases lay in between. This CDR3 has 13 amino acids. The CDR3 region is CASSQDNRQPQHF. CDR3 nucleotide sequence: TGCGCCAGCAGCCAAGATAATCGTCAGCCCCAGCATTTT.

This clone has a handful of counts. V is TRBV3-1 (or the pseudogene TRBV3-2) and J is TRBJ1-5; no firm D call. The V end was cut by 4 bases, the J end by 4 bases, with 8 bases between. CDR1 is LGHDT and CDR2 is YNNKEL in the germline V gene (reference sequence). The CDR3 is made up of 13 amino acids. In DNA form, the CDR3 reads TGTGCCAGCAGCCTGACTCTAAATCAGCCCCAGCATTTT. This encodes CASSLTLNQPQHF.

V and J are TRBV2 and TRBJ2-7; a weak D match, TRBD1 (6 bases). Germline V lookup: CDR1 SNHLY, CDR2 FYNNEI. This CDR3 is 12 amino acids long. V was pared by 10 bases and J by 7 bases, with 17 bases between. The CDR3 reads CATTGLVGEQYF. The CDR3 nucleotides read TGTGCCACCACAGGGTTAGTTGGAGAGCAGTACTTC.

This clone was seen more than once but under ten times. The chain has TRBV3-1 (or the pseudogene TRBV3-2) and TRBJ1-2; D gene uncertain. Germline assignment: CDR1 LGHDT and CDR2 YNNKEL (reference sequence). The CDR3 is made up of 13 amino acids. The germline V and J ends were trimmed by 5 bases and 8 bases, with 15 bases remaining between them. CDR3 sequence reads: CASSKNPVRGYTF. CDR3 nucleotides: TGTGCCAGCAGCAAGAACCCGGTAAGAGGCTACACCTTC.

The V gene is TRBV4-2, the J gene TRBJ1-1; D is perhaps TRBD1 (6 bases). Looked up from germline, CDR1 is LGHNA and CDR2 is YNFKEQ. The V and J ends lost 3 bases and 3 bases respectively, with 23 bases between them. The CDR3 covers 18 residues. This CDR3 is CASSHPTQGTNGYTEAFF. The CDR3 DNA is TGTGCCAGCAGCCACCCGACCCAGGGGACGAACGGGTACACTGAAGCTTTCTTT.

V and J are TRBV27 and TRBJ2-7; the match to TRBD1 covers 10 bases. The CDR3 sequence is 14 residues long. In germline, CDR1 is MNHEY, CDR2 SMNVEV (reference sequence). V trimming: 6 bases; J trimming: 4 bases; junction bases outside the gene matches: 6. The CDR3 protein is CASSLMGQGYEQYF. CDR3 nucleotides: TGTGCCAGCAGCCTTATGGGACAGGGGTACGAGCAGTACTTC.

The rearrangement uses TRBV24-1 and TRBJ1-1; TRBD1 matches 9 bases. There are 13 residues in the CDR3. With 8 bases clipped from V and 4 bases from J, the junction kept 4 bases outside the gene matches. From germline, CDR1 is KGHDR and CDR2 SFDVKD. The CDR3 here is CATKQGAGTEAFF. In DNA form, the CDR3 reads TGTGCCACCAAACAGGGGGCGGGCACTGAAGCTTTCTTT.

The genes are TRBV4-1 and TRBJ2-2; 7 nucleotides line up with TRBD1. CDR3 size: 19 residues. The V gene end was trimmed by 3 bases and the J gene end by 6 bases; junction bases not matched to a gene: 19. Per the germline V gene, CDR1 is MGHRA and CDR2 is YSYEKL. DNA of the CDR3: TGCGCCAGCAGCCAGGATACATTGCCGGGACAGCCCAGGGCCGGGGAGCTGTTTTTT. Amino acid sequence: CASSQDTLPGQPRAGELFF.

The chain is built from TRBV18 and TRBJ1-3, with 8 bases identical to TRBD1. Germline V gives CDR1 KGHSH, CDR2 LQKENI. Trimming cost V 2 bases and J 3 bases; bases outside gene matches: 6. The CDR3 length is 16 residues. The CDR3 sequence: CASSPNGQGFGNTIYF. The CDR3 region has the DNA TGTGCCAGCTCACCAAATGGACAGGGTTTTGGAAACACCATATATTTT.

The V call is TRBV27, the J call TRBJ1-1; D remains unclear. V was clipped by 6 bases and J by 5 bases, with 16 bases between them. This CDR3 region has 14 residues. Looked up from germline, CDR1 is MNHEY and CDR2 is SMNVEV (reference sequence). The CDR3 loop reads CASRPGDRGTEAFF. The CDR3 nucleotides are TGTGCCAGCAGGCCGGGAGACCGCGGGACTGAAGCTTTCTTT.

The chain has TRBV7-2 and TRBJ1-6; D perhaps matches TRBD1 (5 bases). CDR3 size: 16 residues. Trimming removed 7 bases at V and 0 bases at J, with 13 bases between. Germline assignment: CDR1 SGHTA and CDR2 FQGNSA. The CDR3 spells CASTPRGGSYNSPLHF. As DNA, the CDR3 is TGTGCCAGCACTCCCCGGGGGGGCTCCTATAATTCACCCCTCCACTTT.

This chain joins TRBV30 and TRBJ2-1; possibly TRBD1 for D (5 bases). Trimming removed 0 bases at V and 8 bases at J, with 5 bases between. CDR1 GTSNPN and CDR2 SVGIG come from the germline V gene (reference sequence). The CDR3 runs to 11 residues. This chain's CDR3 is CAWSVGDEQFF. DNA for the CDR3: TGTGCCTGGAGTGTAGGGGATGAGCAGTTCTTC.

The chain is built from TRBV30 and TRBJ1-5; D perhaps matches TRBD1 (6 bases). Germline V CDR1 and CDR2: GTSNPN, SVGIG (reference sequence). CDR3 size: 14 residues. Trimming left V 5 bases short and J 6 bases short, with 17 bases between. This CDR3 is CAWGEQGGGQPQHF. The CDR3, as DNA: TGTGCCTGGGGTGAACAGGGTGGAGGTCAGCCCCAGCATTTT.

The V call is TRBV4-2, the J call TRBJ2-1; 10 positions match TRBD2. After removal of 0 bases from V and 2 bases from J, the junction contained 7 bases not matched to a gene. This CDR3 spans 18 amino acids. Germline-derived CDR1 and CDR2 are LGHNA and YNFKEQ. The CDR3 coding sequence is TGTGCCAGCAGCCAAGAGGGTCCGAGCGGGGGGGCCTACAATGAGCAGTTCTTC. Translating gives CASSQEGPSGGAYNEQFF.

The chain is built from TRBV23-1 and TRBJ2-1; D gene unclear. TRBV23-1 falls under the ORF class, with uncertain function. This CDR3 contains 16 residues. The ends were cut back, 4 bases at V and 0 bases at J, with 13 bases in the middle. CDR3 sequence: CASSPHLPPSYNEQFF. As DNA, the CDR3 is TGCGCCAGCAGTCCTCATCTACCTCCCTCCTACAATGAGCAGTTCTTC.

This chain connects TRBV10-1 to TRBJ2-5, with 7 bases fitting TRBD2. V lost 0 bases and J lost 5; bases outside the gene matches: 9. Germline V gene data show CDR1 as WNHNN and CDR2 as SYGVQD (reference sequence). The CDR3 covers 16 residues. In DNA form, the CDR3 reads TGCGCCAGCAGTGAGTCAAGCGCCTTCGGGGGGGAGACCCAGTACTTC. The encoded protein is CASSESSAFGGETQYF.

The rearrangement joins TRBV18 to TRBJ1-1; D gene uncertain. The CDR3 totals 13 residues. V lost 6 bases to trimming and J lost 0 bases, with 8 bases between them. Germline CDR1 and CDR2: KGHSH and LQKENI. The CDR3 loop reads CASSSQVNTEAFF. CDR3 DNA sequence: TGTGCCAGCTCGAGCCAGGTGAACACTGAAGCTTTCTTT.

V is TRBV19 and J is TRBJ1-2, with TRBD1 identical over 7 bases. The length of the CDR3 is 15 residues. The trim removed 5 bases at V and 4 bases at J, leaving 10 bases unmatched. Germline V gene lookup returns CDR1 LNHDA and CDR2 SQIVND (reference sequence). DNA of the CDR3: TGTGCCAGTAGTCGAATGACAGGGACTTTCTATGGCTACACCTTC. Residues: CASSRMTGTFYGYTF.

The chain employs TRBV7-6 and TRBJ2-1; 9 bases fit TRBD1. From germline, CDR1 is SGHVS and CDR2 FNYEAQ. V lost 5 bases and J lost 0; bases outside the gene matches: 8. The CDR3 contains 17 residues. CDR3 protein: CASSPGQGSNSYNEQFF. In nucleotides, the CDR3 is TGTGCCAGCAGCCCCGGACAGGGGTCCAACTCCTACAATGAGCAGTTCTTC.

The chain recombines TRBV5-1 with TRBJ1-3; D call uncertain. With 2 bases removed from V and 0 bases from J, the gap between germline ends came to 12 bases. The CDR3 extends over 16 amino acids. Per germline, CDR1 SGHRS and CDR2 YFSETQ. The CDR3 protein is CASSFTEKTSGNTIYF. The CDR3 nucleotides are TGCGCCAGCAGCTTTACGGAGAAAACCTCTGGAAACACCATATATTTT.

This chain connects TRBV5-1 to TRBJ2-5, with TRBD2 as a possible D gene (6 bases). Germline V gives CDR1 SGHRS, CDR2 YFSETQ. V lost 5 bases and J lost 3, with 8 bases in between. This CDR3 has 12 residues. CDR3 sequence reads: CASSWGEETQYF. The CDR3 DNA reads as TGCGCCAGCAGTTGGGGGGAAGAGACCCAGTACTTC.

The rearrangement links TRBV6-5 to TRBJ1-6; D is ambiguous. The CDR3 is 14 amino acids. Germline V gives CDR1 MNHEY, CDR2 SVGAGI. V lost 7 bases and J lost 4, with 11 bases in between. The CDR3 sequence: CASTSDLYNSPLHF. Written as DNA, the CDR3 is TGTGCCAGCACCTCCGACTTATATAATTCACCCCTCCACTTT.

This clone has a single count. The chain uses TRBV29-1 and TRBJ1-1; 8 nucleotides match TRBD1. The CDR3 totals 12 residues. Germline V gene lookup returns CDR1 SQVTM and CDR2 ANQGSEA. V was clipped by 6 bases and J by 6 bases; unmatched bases: 6. Here the CDR3 reads CSVEQGVSEAFF. CDR3 nucleotides: TGCAGCGTAGAACAGGGGGTGTCTGAAGCTTTCTTT.

The rearrangement links TRBV4-2 to TRBJ2-2; D is possibly TRBD2 (7 bases). Germline CDR1 reads LGHNA; CDR2 reads YNFKEQ. The CDR3 has 20 amino acids. V was pared by 0 bases and J by 6 bases, with 26 bases between. The CDR3 sequence is CASSQDFLVTGGRISGELFF. CDR3 sequence (DNA): TGTGCCAGCAGCCAAGATTTCCTCGTTACGGGGGGCCGTATCTCCGGGGAGCTGTTTTTT.

V is TRBV30 and J is TRBJ1-6; 9 bases are shared with TRBD1. The length of the CDR3 is 14 residues. The germline V gene encodes CDR1 GTSNPN and CDR2 SVGIG (reference sequence). V lost 4 bases, J lost 10 bases, and 8 bases stayed unmatched. CDR3 nucleotides: TGTGCCTGGAAAAGGACAGGGGACTACTCACCCCTCCACTTT. Translated, it gives CAWKRTGDYSPLHF.

This clone was observed once. V gene TRBV5-4 combines with J gene TRBJ1-4, with a weak D call TRBD1 (5 bases). The CDR3 spans 14 residues. The ends were cut back, 5 bases at V and 6 bases at J, with 14 bases in the middle. Germline lookup yields CDR1 SGHNT and CDR2 YYREEE (reference sequence). This CDR3 reads CASRAGPNDEKLFF. In DNA form, the CDR3 reads TGTGCCAGCAGAGCGGGACCTAATGATGAAAAACTGTTTTTT.

The chain links TRBV20-1 to TRBJ2-7, with 7 positions matching TRBD1. This CDR3 comprises 15 residues. CDR1 and CDR2 from the germline V gene are DFQATT and SNEGSKA (reference sequence). With 3 bases clipped from V and 3 bases from J, the junction kept 11 bases outside the gene matches. DNA of the CDR3: TGCAGTGCTAGTAGCAGGGACAGTTCCTACTACGAGCAGTACTTC. This sequence encodes CSASSRDSSYYEQYF.